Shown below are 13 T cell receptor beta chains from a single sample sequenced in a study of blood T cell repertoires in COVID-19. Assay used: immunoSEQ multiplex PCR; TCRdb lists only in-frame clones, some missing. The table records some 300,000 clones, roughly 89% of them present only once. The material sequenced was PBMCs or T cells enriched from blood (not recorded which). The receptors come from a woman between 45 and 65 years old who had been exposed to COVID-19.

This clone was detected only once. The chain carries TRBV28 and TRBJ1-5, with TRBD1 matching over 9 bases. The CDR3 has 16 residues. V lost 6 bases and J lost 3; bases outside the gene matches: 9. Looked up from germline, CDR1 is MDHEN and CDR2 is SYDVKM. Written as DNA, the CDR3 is TGTGCCAGCAGAAACACGGGACAGGGCATCAATCAGCCCCAGCATTTT. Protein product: CASRNTGQGINQPQHF.

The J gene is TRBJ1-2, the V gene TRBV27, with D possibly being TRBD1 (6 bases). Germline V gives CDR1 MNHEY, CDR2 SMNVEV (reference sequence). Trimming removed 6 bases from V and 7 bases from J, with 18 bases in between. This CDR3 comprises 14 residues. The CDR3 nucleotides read TGTGCCAGCAGCCCTCGGCAGGGGATGGGTGGCTACACCTTC. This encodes CASSPRQGMGGYTF.

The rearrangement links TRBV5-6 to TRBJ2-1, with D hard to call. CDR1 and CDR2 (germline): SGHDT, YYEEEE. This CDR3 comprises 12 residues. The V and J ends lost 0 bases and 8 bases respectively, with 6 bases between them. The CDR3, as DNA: TGTGCCAGCAGCTTGGGGCTGTATGAGCAGTTCTTC. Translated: CASSLGLYEQFF.

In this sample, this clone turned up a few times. Here the CDR3 DNA reads TGTGCCAGCAGCCGGAACGGACAGGCGAGCGAAAAACTGTTTTTT. Amino acid sequence: CASSRNGQASEKLFF. The chain combines TRBV4-2 with TRBJ1-4; 7 positions agree with TRBD1. The CDR3 runs 15 residues. CDR1 is LGHNA, CDR2 YNFKEQ, per germline. Trimming at V came to 4 bases and at J to 8 bases, leaving 10 bases not matched to a gene.

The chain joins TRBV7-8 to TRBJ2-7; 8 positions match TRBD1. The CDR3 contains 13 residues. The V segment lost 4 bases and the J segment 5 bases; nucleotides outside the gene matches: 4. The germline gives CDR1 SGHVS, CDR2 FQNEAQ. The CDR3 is CASSWTGFDEQYF. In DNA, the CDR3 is TGTGCCAGCAGCTGGACAGGGTTCGACGAGCAGTACTTC.

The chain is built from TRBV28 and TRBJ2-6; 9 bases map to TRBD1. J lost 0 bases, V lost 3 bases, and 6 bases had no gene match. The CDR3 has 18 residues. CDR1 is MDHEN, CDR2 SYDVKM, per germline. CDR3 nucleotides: TGTGCCAGCAGTTTCGCGGGACAGGGAATCTCTGGGGCCAACGTCCTGACTTTC. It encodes CASSFAGQGISGANVLTF.

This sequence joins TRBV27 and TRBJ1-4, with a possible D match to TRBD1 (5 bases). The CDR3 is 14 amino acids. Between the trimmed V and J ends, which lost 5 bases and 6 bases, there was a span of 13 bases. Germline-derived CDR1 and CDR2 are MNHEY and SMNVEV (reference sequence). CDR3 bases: TGTGCCAGCAGTCCCCAGGGCTGGCATGAAAAACTGTTTTTT. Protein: CASSPQGWHEKLFF.

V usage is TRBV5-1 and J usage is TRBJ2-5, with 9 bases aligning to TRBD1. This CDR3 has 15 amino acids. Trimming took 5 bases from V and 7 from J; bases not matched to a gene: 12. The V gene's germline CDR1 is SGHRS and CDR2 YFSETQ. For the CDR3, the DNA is TGCGCCAGCAGACCGGGACAGGGAACCCCTGGGACCCAGTACTTC. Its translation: CASRPGQGTPGTQYF.

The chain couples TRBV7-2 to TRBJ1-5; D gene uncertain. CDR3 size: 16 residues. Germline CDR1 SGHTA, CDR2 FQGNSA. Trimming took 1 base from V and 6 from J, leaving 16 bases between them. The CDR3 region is CASSLVFEAGIQPQHF. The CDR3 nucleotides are TGTGCCAGCAGCTTAGTTTTTGAGGCGGGGATTCAGCCCCAGCATTTT.

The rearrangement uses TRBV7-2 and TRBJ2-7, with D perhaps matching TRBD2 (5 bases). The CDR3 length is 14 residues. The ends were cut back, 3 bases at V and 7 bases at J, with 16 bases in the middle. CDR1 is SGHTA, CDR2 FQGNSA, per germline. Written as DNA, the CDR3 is TGTGCCAGCAGCTTCTCAATTGTTGGGGAGGAGCAGTACTTC. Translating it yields CASSFSIVGEEQYF.

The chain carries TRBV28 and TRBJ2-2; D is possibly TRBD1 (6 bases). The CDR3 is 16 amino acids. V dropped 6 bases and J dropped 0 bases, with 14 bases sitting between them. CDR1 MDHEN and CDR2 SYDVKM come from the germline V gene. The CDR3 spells CASSPGDTANTGELFF. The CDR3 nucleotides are TGTGCCAGCAGCCCAGGGGACACCGCGAACACCGGGGAGCTGTTTTTT.

The chain's CDR3 is CASSPGSGGVNKETQYF. The CDR3 nucleotides are TGTGCCAGCTCACCAGGCAGCGGGGGGGTCAACAAAGAGACCCAGTACTTC. The chain combines TRBV18 with TRBJ2-5, with TRBD2 matching over 10 bases. The V gene's germline CDR1 is KGHSH and CDR2 LQKENI. The CDR3 length is 17 residues. After removal of 2 bases from V and 3 bases from J, the junction contained 9 bases not matched to a gene.

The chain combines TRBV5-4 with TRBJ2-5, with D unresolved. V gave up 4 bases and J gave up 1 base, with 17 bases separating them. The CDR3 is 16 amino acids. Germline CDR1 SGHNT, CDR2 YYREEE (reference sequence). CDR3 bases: TGTGCCAGCAGCCTTGGGCCGGTTGCTCTCCAAGAGACCCAGTACTTC. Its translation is CASSLGPVALQETQYF.